Presented here are 30 T cell receptor beta chains from one specimen sequenced in a study of metastatic and nonmetastatic thyroid tumors (dated by TCRdb to the early 2020s). Libraries were prepared through PCR. Instrument used: Illumina HiSeq 4000. Through fastp at Q25 and MiXCR, TCRdb rebuilt clones from the public reads, retaining in-frame beta chains. Recorded for this sample are some 26,000 clones; about 26% of them occurred a single time. Roughly 18% of the sample rests with the top ten. Before undergoing thyroid surgery, none of the patients had been given any kind of treatment. Sequenced: blood. The source of these receptors is a male donor with papillary thyroid cancer or a benign thyroid nodule (not recorded which). Some clones in this sample may be carry-over from other donors' samples.

This clone has ten or more counts. The V and J genes are TRBV6-2 or TRBV6-3 and TRBJ2-4; the D call may be TRBD1 or TRBD2 (6 bases each). The length of the CDR3 is 14 residues. Trimming removed 0 bases at V and 12 bases at J, with 15 bases between. CDR1 is MNHEY, CDR2 SVGEGT, per germline. CDR3 amino acids: CASSYSSLGGDQYF. The CDR3 DNA reads TGTGCCAGCAGTTACTCGAGTCTGGGGGGCGATCAGTACTTC.

This chain connects TRBV4-1 to TRBJ2-3; D may be TRBD1 or TRBD2 (7 bases each). CDR3 length: 16 residues. V lost 1 base and J lost 7, with 18 bases in between. Germline CDR1 MGHRA, CDR2 YSYEKL. The CDR3 DNA reads as TGCGCCAGCAGCCAAGGGTCGACGGGGGGACAGTATACGCAGTATTTT. Protein sequence: CASSQGSTGGQYTQYF.

The chain employs TRBV5-4 and TRBJ1-5, with D possibly matching TRBD1 (5 bases). The germline gives CDR1 SGHNT, CDR2 YYREEE (reference sequence). The CDR3 loop spans 16 amino acids. Trimming removed 4 bases from V and 2 bases from J, with 16 bases in between. CDR3 sequence: CASSPGGGTGNQPQHF. The CDR3 DNA reads TGTGCCAGCAGCCCCGGGGGGGGAACGGGCAATCAGCCCCAGCATTTT. The whole variable domain, filled in from reference TRBV5-4 and TRBJ1-5, reads ETGVTQSPTHLIKTRGQQVTLRCSSQSGHNTVSWYQQALGQGPQFIFQYYREEENGRGNFPPRFSGLQFPNYSSELNVNALELDDSALYLCASSPGGGTGNQPQHFGDGTRLSIL.

Regarding this clone: A clone one base away is much larger, so this may be a read error. This CDR3 is also generated by other DNA sequences in the sample. The V gene is TRBV11-2, the J gene TRBJ2-1; 11 bases line up with TRBD2. The CDR3 is 18 residues long. Germline lookup yields CDR1 SGHAT and CDR2 FQNNGV. The CDR3 DNA sequence: TGCGCCAGCAGCTTCGGGGCCCCAACTAGCGGGAGTAGGAATGAGCAGTTCTTC. Translated: CASSFGAPTSGSRNEQFF.

This clone is medium-sized by share. The V and J genes are TRBV11-3 and TRBJ2-2; no clear D. CDR1 and CDR2 from the germline V gene are SGHNT and YENEEA. CDR3 size: 13 residues. The V end was cut by 0 bases, the J end by 6 bases, with 5 bases between. CDR3 in DNA: TGTGCCAGCAGCTTAGAGGCGGCCGGGGAGCTGTTTTTT. Protein: CASSLEAAGELFF.

This clone was found many times. The chain couples TRBV15 to TRBJ2-5; D is undetermined. V lost 4 bases to trimming and J lost 5 bases, with 11 bases between them. This CDR3 spans 13 amino acids. Germline V gene data show CDR1 as LNHNV and CDR2 as YYDKDF (reference sequence). In DNA form, the CDR3 reads TGTGCCACCAGCATTCTGGGGTGGGAGACCCAGTACTTC. This sequence encodes CATSILGWETQYF.

This clone was counted a few times. The chain employs TRBV7-8 and TRBJ2-7; 12 bases are shared with TRBD2. The CDR3 covers 16 residues. Trimming cost V 2 bases and J 7 bases; bases outside gene matches: 9. The germline V gene has CDR1 SGHVS and CDR2 FQNEAQ. The CDR3 loop is CASSLRRTSGGREQYF. The CDR3 nucleotides are TGTGCCAGCAGCTTAAGACGTACTAGCGGGGGGAGGGAGCAGTACTTC.

The chain recombines TRBV15 with TRBJ2-7; D may correspond to TRBD1 or TRBD2 (5 bases each). Deletions cut 0 bases from V and 8 bases from J, with 11 bases between. Germline CDR1 is LNHNV and CDR2 is YYDKDF (reference sequence). The CDR3 loop spans 13 amino acids. The CDR3 protein is CATSREVGEQQYF. CDR3 DNA sequence: TGTGCCACCAGCAGAGAGGTGGGGGAACAGCAGTACTTC.

By sample fraction, this clone is medium-sized. CDR3 sequence reads: CASSYSQGTEAFF. The CDR3 nucleotides read TGTGCCAGCAGTTACTCGCAGGGCACTGAAGCTTTCTTT. This chain connects TRBV6-5 to TRBJ1-1; D possibly corresponds to TRBD1 (5 bases). This CDR3 is 13 amino acids long. With 0 bases removed from V and 4 bases from J, the gap between germline ends came to 6 bases. Germline V CDR1 and CDR2: MNHEY, SVGAGI.

In this sample, this clone turned up many times. The genes are TRBV14 and TRBJ1-1, with D possibly TRBD1 on 6 matching bases. CDR3 length: 15 residues. CDR1 is SGHDN and CDR2 is FVKESK in the germline V gene. V gave up 1 base and J gave up 4 bases, with 13 bases separating them. CDR3 sequence (DNA): TGTGCCAGCAGCCAAGCCGGACAGAGGGCCACTGAAGCTTTCTTT. Its protein is CASSQAGQRATEAFF.

This clone was recorded many times. The chain couples TRBV12-3 or TRBV12-4 to TRBJ2-2; the D gene is possibly TRBD1 (5 bases). The length of the CDR3 is 14 residues. V lost 7 bases, J lost 2 bases, and 11 bases lay in between. The CDR3 DNA reads as TGTGCCAGCACCAAGACAGTAAACACCGGGGAGCTGTTTTTT. Protein sequence: CASTKTVNTGELFF.

The rearrangement uses TRBV5-1 and TRBJ2-3; unclear D gene. Germline CDR1 reads SGHRS; CDR2 reads YFSETQ. V was clipped by 2 bases and J by 2 bases, with 12 bases between them. The CDR3 contains 15 residues. As DNA, the CDR3 is TGCGCCAGCAGCTTCGATAGGCCCGTCACAGATACGCAGTATTTT. The encoded protein is CASSFDRPVTDTQYF.

The table lists this clone with a few counts. The rearrangement links TRBV27 to TRBJ2-1, with D unresolved. V was shortened by 6 bases and J by 8 bases, with 20 bases between the two germline ends. Germline assignment: CDR1 MNHEY and CDR2 SMNVEV (reference sequence). The CDR3 has 15 residues. For the CDR3, the DNA is TGTGCCAGCAGCATGGAAGTAAGCCCCCTCTATGAGCAGTTCTTC. This sequence encodes CASSMEVSPLYEQFF.

This clone was detected many times. V and J are TRBV7-9 and TRBJ1-4; D possibly corresponds to TRBD1 (6 bases). Per germline, CDR1 SEHNR and CDR2 FQNEAQ (reference sequence). The ends were cut back, 2 bases at V and 7 bases at J, with 8 bases in the middle. The CDR3 contains 13 residues. The CDR3 sequence is CASSLRTVEKLFF. CDR3 coding DNA: TGTGCCAGCAGCTTACGGACAGTTGAAAAACTGTTTTTT.

This clone was picked up a small number of times. Germline and junction disagree at one end, which may indicate a read error. Different DNA sequences within this sample yield the same CDR3. V is TRBV19 and J is TRBJ1-2, with TRBD1 as a possible D gene (5 bases). The CDR3 runs to 14 residues. Germline V CDR1 and CDR2: LNHDA, SQIVND (reference sequence). In DNA form, the CDR3 reads TGCGCCAGTACGGGGGGGGTAAGTAACTATGGCTACACCTTC. Its protein is CASTGGVSNYGYTF.

The chain couples TRBV2 to TRBJ2-7, with a weak D call TRBD2 (5 bases). From germline, CDR1 is SNHLY and CDR2 FYNNEI. The CDR3 is 14 amino acids. Trimming shortened V by 0 bases and J by 3 bases, and 9 bases separated the two germline ends. As DNA, the CDR3 is TGTGCCAGCAGTGAAGCGGGAGTGGGCTACGAGCAGTACTTC. Translation: CASSEAGVGYEQYF.

Judged by abundance, this clone is medium-sized (0.01 to 0.1%). The chain employs TRBV20-1 and TRBJ2-3, with 9 bases identical to TRBD2. V shed 3 bases and J 6 bases; nucleotides not matched to a gene: 7. Per germline, CDR1 DFQATT and CDR2 SNEGSKA (reference sequence). The CDR3 spans 14 residues. The CDR3 reads CSASIAGVGDTQYF. The CDR3, as DNA: TGCAGTGCTAGTATAGCGGGAGTAGGGGATACGCAGTATTTT.

By share of the sample, this clone is medium-sized (0.01 to 0.1%). The rearrangement uses TRBV5-1 and TRBJ2-7; D remains ambiguous. The V and J ends lost 5 bases and 2 bases respectively, with 11 bases between them. From germline, CDR1 is SGHRS and CDR2 YFSETQ. The CDR3 is made up of 13 amino acids. CDR3: CASRGSKTYEQYF. Written as DNA, the CDR3 is TGCGCCAGCAGAGGAAGCAAGACCTACGAGCAGTACTTC.

This clone appeared many times. V is TRBV18 and J is TRBJ2-3; D gene uncertain. The length of the CDR3 is 12 residues. Germline assignment: CDR1 KGHSH and CDR2 LQKENI. Between the trimmed V and J ends, which lost 3 bases and 4 bases, there was a span of 5 bases. CDR3 sequence reads: CASSPRPDTQYF. The CDR3 region has the DNA TGTGCCAGCTCACCGAGACCAGATACGCAGTATTTT.

This clone was counted many times. The rearrangement links TRBV11-2 to TRBJ1-4; 7 positions match TRBD1. Germline V gene lookup returns CDR1 SGHAT and CDR2 FQNNGV. The CDR3 loop spans 15 amino acids. V was clipped by 6 bases and J by 7 bases; unmatched bases: 11. Written as DNA, the CDR3 is TGTGCCAGCAGACCGATCAGGGGGTTCGCTGAAAAACTGTTTTTT. Translated, it gives CASRPIRGFAEKLFF. Full variable domain (remainder filled in from reference TRBV11-2 and TRBJ1-4): EAGVAQSPRYKIIEKRQSVAFWCNPISGHATLYWYQQILGQGPKLLIQFQNNGVVDDSQLPKDRFSAERLKGVDSTLKIQPAKLEDSAVYLCASRPIRGFAEKLFFGSGTQLSVL.

About this clone: A junction boundary mismatches the germline segment, possibly from a read error. The chain links TRBV6-5 to TRBJ1-6, with D hard to call. CDR1 MNHEY and CDR2 SVGAGI come from the germline V gene. The CDR3 totals 12 residues. This CDR3 is CASCYLNSPLHF. The DNA for the CDR3 is TGTGCCAGCTGTTATTTAAATTCACCCCTACACTTT.

The chain employs TRBV7-2 and TRBJ1-2, with a tentative D call TRBD1 (6 bases). There are 15 residues in the CDR3. Germline V gives CDR1 SGHTA, CDR2 FQGNSA. Trimming removed 3 bases from V and 3 bases from J, with 14 bases in between. In DNA form, the CDR3 reads TGTGCCAGCAGCTTGCAAACAGGGTGTGACTATGGCTACACCTTC. Translation gives CASSLQTGCDYGYTF. Together with reference TRBV7-2 and TRBJ1-2, the CDR3 gives the full variable domain: GAGVSQSPSNKVTEKGKDVELRCDPISGHTALYWYRQSLGQGLEFLIYFQGNSAPDKSGLPSDRFSAERTGGSVSTLTIQRTQQEDSAVYLCASSLQTGCDYGYTFGSGTRLTVV.

This clone was detected many times. The chain combines TRBV19 with TRBJ2-3; D possibly corresponds to TRBD2 (6 bases). Germline CDR1 LNHDA, CDR2 SQIVND (reference sequence). The CDR3 has 15 amino acids. Deletions cut 10 bases from V and 4 bases from J, with 21 bases between. CDR3 nucleotides: TGTGCCATTTCCGGGACTTTACCTTTGGCAGATACGCAGTATTTT. Translated, it gives CAISGTLPLADTQYF.

There are many counts of this clone. The J gene is TRBJ1-1, the V gene TRBV7-6, with 9 bases lining up with TRBD1. The germline CDR1 and CDR2 sequences are SGHVS and FNYEAQ. The CDR3 consists of 17 residues. J was trimmed by 2 bases and V by 1 base; bases with no gene match: 8. The CDR3 sequence is CASSLVGRTGVNTEAFF. CDR3 in DNA: TGTGCCAGCAGCTTAGTGGGACGGACAGGGGTCAACACTGAAGCTTTCTTT. The full variable domain, rest sourced from reference TRBV7-6 and TRBJ1-1, is GAGVSQSPRYKVTKRGQDVALRCDPISGHVSLYWYRQALGQGPEFLTYFNYEAQQDKSGLPNDRFSAERPEGSISTLTIQRTEQRDSAMYRCASSLVGRTGVNTEAFFGQGTRLTVV.

This clone was seen many times. J is TRBJ1-1 and V is TRBV10-3; D not resolved. The CDR3 runs to 15 residues. CDR1 is ENHRY and CDR2 is SYGVKD in the germline V gene. V gave up 2 bases and J gave up 0 bases, with 10 bases separating them. The CDR3 DNA follows: TGTGCCATCAGTGAGGCGCCAGCGATGAACACTGAAGCTTTCTTT. Translating it yields CAISEAPAMNTEAFF.

This clone was recorded a few times. A read error may produce the germline difference seen at one junction end. The chain employs TRBV20-1 and TRBJ2-1; TRBD2 matches 8 bases. Per germline, CDR1 DFQATT and CDR2 SNEGSKA (reference sequence). There are 15 residues in the CDR3. The CDR3 DNA reads as TGCACTGCTAATAGCGGGATAGGCTCCTACACTGAGCAGTTCTTC. Translation gives CTANSGIGSYTEQFF.

By sample share, this clone is medium-sized (0.01 to 0.1%). The chain recombines TRBV27 with TRBJ2-7; D not certain. The CDR3 has 13 amino acids. The V gene lost 3 bases and the J gene lost 4 bases, with 10 bases spanning the gap. Germline V gene lookup returns CDR1 MNHEY and CDR2 SMNVEV (reference sequence). CDR3 amino acids: CASSFSPQYEQYF. The CDR3 DNA sequence: TGTGCCAGCAGTTTCTCTCCCCAGTACGAGCAGTACTTC.

This clone was seen at least ten times. The CDR3 spells CASSWEVNTEAFF. The DNA for the CDR3 is TGCGCCAGCAGCTGGGAAGTGAACACTGAAGCTTTCTTT. This sequence joins TRBV5-1 and TRBJ1-1; D uncertain. The CDR3 contains 13 residues. In germline, CDR1 is SGHRS, CDR2 YFSETQ. With 3 bases removed from V and 0 bases from J, the gap between germline ends came to 6 bases.

The chain carries TRBV5-1 and TRBJ2-2, with unresolved D. This CDR3 comprises 16 residues. Germline V gene data show CDR1 as SGHRS and CDR2 as YFSETQ. The V gene lost 1 base and the J gene lost 0 bases, with 10 bases spanning the gap. The DNA of the CDR3 is TGCGCCAGCAGCTTGTCTGTAGGGTCGAACACCGGGGAGCTGTTTTTT. As protein: CASSLSVGSNTGELFF.

The chain combines TRBV6-1 with TRBJ1-1; D gene uncertain. Germline values: CDR1 MNHNS, CDR2 SASEGT. This CDR3 has 13 amino acids. Deletions cut 5 bases from V and 0 bases from J, with 7 bases between. CDR3 sequence (DNA): TGTGCCAGCAGTCGACTCATGAACACTGAAGCTTTCTTT. Translation: CASSRLMNTEAFF.